This T cell receptor beta chain was identified during a study of cytomegalovirus exposure and HLA in healthy donors. The CDR3 is 13 residues long. J lost 5 bases, V lost 5 bases, and 3 bases had no gene match. Germline V CDR1 and CDR2: SGHNT, YENEEA. Donors were nominally healthy when sampled, though unrecorded immune exposures were likely. General study findings and limits: A later analysis linked a missense variant in DCLRE1C to the trimming of TCR beta V and J genes. The authors considered a cluster of highly shared sequence variants likely to be a sequencing artifact.

Points on this clone: Its antigen is currently unknown.

PCR primers comprised 60 Vbeta and 13 Jbeta primers. Some clones are missing from TCRdb's copy, which holds only in-frame ones; the method was immunoSEQ multiplex PCR. The sample lists under 150,000 clones, around 81% seen once, with about 2.5% in the top ten. Sequencing was carried out using PBMCs. V gene TRBV11-3 combines with J gene TRBJ2-5; 9 positions agree with TRBD1. This TCR came from a male donor in good health and CMV-seronegative. CDR3 sequence (DNA): TGTGCCAGCAGCCGGACAGGGGTCGAGACCCAGTACTTC. Protein product: CASSRTGVETQYF.